The T cell receptor beta chain under discussion was sequenced for a study of T cell changes during pregnancy in multiple sclerosis. V lost 0 bases, J lost 4 bases, and 10 bases lay in between. Germline V gene lookup returns CDR1 SGHRS and CDR2 YFSETQ. The CDR3 consists of 14 residues. This clone showed up just once. The protocol was immunoSEQ multiplex PCR, while the TCRdb copy is restricted to in-frame clones and leaves out a portion. Of some 59,000 clones in the sample, 80% to 90% were seen once. This chain uses TRBV5-1 with TRBJ2-5, with D tentatively TRBD2 (5 bases). The sequence derives from a female donor with multiple sclerosis, enrolled in a pregnancy study. This specimen was peripheral blood, taken in the first trimester of pregnancy. The DNA of the CDR3 is TGCGCCAGCAGCTTGGCAGGACTGGGAGAGACCCAGTACTTC. Encoded protein: CASSLAGLGETQYF.